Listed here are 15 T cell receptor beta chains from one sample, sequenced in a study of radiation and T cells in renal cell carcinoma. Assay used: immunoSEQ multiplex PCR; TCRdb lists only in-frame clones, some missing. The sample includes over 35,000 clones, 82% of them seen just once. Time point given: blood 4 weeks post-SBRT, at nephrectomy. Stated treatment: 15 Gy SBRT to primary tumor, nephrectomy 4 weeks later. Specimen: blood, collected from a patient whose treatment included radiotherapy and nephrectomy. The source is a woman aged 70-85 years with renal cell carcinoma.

CDR3 amino acids: CASSLDRDSHNEQFF. Written as DNA, the CDR3 is TGTGCCAGCAGCTTAGATCGGGACAGCCACAATGAGCAGTTCTTC. The chain is built from TRBV7-7 and TRBJ2-1, with 7 bases aligning to TRBD1. This CDR3 comprises 15 residues. Unmatched junction bases numbered 5, after V lost 1 base and J lost 5 bases. CDR1 and CDR2 from the germline V gene are SSHAT and FNYEAQ (reference sequence).

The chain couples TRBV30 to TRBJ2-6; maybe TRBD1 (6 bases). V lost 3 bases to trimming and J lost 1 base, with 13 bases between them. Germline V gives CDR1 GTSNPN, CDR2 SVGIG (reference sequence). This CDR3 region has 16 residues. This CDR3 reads CAWRGLGASGANVLTF. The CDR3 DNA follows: TGTGCCTGGAGGGGTTTGGGGGCTTCTGGGGCCAACGTCCTGACTTTC.

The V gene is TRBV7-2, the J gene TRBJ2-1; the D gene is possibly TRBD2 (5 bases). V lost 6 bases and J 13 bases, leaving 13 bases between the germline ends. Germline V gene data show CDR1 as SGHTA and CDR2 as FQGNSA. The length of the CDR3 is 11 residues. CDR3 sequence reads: CASSHSVNQFF. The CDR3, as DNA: TGTGCCAGCAGTCATAGCGTGAACCAGTTCTTC.

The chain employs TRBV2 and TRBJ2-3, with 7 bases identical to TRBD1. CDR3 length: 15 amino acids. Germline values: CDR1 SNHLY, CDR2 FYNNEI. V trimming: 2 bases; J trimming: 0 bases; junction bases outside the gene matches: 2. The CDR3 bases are TGTGCCAGCAGTGAAAGGGACAGAAGCACAGATACGCAGTATTTT. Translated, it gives CASSERDRSTDTQYF.

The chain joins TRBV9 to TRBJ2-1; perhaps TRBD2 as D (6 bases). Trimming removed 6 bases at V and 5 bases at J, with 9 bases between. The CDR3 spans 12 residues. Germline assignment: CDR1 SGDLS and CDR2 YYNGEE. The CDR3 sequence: CASTGLNNEQFF. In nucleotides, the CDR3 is TGTGCCAGCACCGGACTAAACAATGAGCAGTTCTTC. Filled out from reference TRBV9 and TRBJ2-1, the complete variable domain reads DSGVTQTPKHLITATGQRVTLRCSPRSGDLSVYWYQQSLDQGLQFLIQYYNGEERAKGNILERFSAQQFPDLHSELNLSSLELGDSALYFCASTGLNNEQFFGPGTRLTVL.

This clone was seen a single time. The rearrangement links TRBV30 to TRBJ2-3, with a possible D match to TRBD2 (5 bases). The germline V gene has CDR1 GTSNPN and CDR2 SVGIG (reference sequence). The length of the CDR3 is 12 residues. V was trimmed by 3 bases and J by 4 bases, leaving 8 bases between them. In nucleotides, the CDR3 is TGTGCCTGGAGGGACTCGGCAGATACGCAGTATTTT. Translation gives CAWRDSADTQYF.

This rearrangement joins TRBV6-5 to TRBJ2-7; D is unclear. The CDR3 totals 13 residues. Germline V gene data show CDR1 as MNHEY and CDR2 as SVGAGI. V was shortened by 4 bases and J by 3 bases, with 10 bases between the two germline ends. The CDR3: CASSSLGNYEQYF. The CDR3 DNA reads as TGTGCCAGCAGTTCGCTTGGGAACTACGAGCAGTACTTC.

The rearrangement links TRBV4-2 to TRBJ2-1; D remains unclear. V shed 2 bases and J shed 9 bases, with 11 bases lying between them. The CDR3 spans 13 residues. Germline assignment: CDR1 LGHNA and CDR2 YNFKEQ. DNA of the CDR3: TGTGCCAGCAGCCAAAGGGTGGAGTCTGAGCAGTTCTTC. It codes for CASSQRVESEQFF.

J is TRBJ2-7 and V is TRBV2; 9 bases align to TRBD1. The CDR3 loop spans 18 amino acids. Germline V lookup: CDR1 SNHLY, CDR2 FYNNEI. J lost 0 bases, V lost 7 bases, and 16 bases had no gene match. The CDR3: CASTSPGTGIGNSYEQYF. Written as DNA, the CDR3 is TGTGCCAGCACCAGTCCCGGGACAGGGATTGGAAACTCCTACGAGCAGTACTTC. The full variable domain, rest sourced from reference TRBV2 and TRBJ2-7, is EPEVTQTPSHQVTQMGQEVILRCVPISNHLYFYWYRQILGQKVEFLVSFYNNEISEKSEIFDDQFSVERPDGSNFTLKIRSTKLEDSAMYFCASTSPGTGIGNSYEQYFGPGTRLTVT.

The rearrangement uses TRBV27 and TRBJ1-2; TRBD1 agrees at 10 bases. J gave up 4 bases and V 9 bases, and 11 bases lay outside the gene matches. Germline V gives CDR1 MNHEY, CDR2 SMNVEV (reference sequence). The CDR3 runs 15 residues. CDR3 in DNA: TGTGCCAGTACTAGCCCCGGACAGGGGGTCTATGGCTACACCTTC. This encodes CASTSPGQGVYGYTF.

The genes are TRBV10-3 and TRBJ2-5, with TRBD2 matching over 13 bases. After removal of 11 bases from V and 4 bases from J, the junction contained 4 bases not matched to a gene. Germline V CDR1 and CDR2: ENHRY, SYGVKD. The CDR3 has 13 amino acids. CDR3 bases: TGTGCCGCACGGACTAGCGGGGGAGAGACCCAGTACTTC. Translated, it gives CAARTSGGETQYF.

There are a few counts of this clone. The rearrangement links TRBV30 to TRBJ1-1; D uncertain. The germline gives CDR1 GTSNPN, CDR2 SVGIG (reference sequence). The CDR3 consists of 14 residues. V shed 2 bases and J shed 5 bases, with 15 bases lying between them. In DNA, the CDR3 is TGTGCCTGGAGTATGACAACCGGAGGGACTGAAGCTTTCTTT. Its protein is CAWSMTTGGTEAFF.

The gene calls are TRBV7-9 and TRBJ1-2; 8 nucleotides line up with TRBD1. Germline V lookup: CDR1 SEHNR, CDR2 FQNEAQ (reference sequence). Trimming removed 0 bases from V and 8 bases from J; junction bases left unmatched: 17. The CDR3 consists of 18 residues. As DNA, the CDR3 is TGTGCCAGCAGCTTAGCGGGTTACGCAGGACAGGGTCTTGGAGGCTACACCTTC. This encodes CASSLAGYAGQGLGGYTF.

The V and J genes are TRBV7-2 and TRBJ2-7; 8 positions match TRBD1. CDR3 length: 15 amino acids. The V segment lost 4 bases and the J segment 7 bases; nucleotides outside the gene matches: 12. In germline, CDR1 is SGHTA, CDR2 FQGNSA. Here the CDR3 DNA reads TGTGCCAGCAGCTCCCGGCAGGGGGCAATGGGGGAGCAGTACTTC. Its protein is CASSSRQGAMGEQYF.

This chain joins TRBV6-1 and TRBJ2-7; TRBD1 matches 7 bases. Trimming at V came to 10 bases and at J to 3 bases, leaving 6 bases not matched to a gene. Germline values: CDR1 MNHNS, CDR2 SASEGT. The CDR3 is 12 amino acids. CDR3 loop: CATIGTDYEQYF. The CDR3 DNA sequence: TGTGCCACCATAGGGACAGACTACGAGCAGTACTTC.